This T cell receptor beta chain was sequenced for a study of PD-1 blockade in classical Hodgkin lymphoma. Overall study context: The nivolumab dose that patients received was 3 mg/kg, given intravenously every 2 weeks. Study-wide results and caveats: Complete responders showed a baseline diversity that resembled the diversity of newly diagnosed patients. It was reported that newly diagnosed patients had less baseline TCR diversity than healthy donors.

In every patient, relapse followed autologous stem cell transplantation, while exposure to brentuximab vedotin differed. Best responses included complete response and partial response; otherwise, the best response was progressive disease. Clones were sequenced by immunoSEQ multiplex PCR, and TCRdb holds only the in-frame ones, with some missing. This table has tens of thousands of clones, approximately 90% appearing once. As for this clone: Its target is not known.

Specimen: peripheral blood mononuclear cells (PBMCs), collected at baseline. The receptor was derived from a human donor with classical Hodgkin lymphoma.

The CDR3 DNA is TGTGCCAGCAGCTTAGTTGGAGGGGGCTCCTATAATTCACCCCTCCACTTT. It specifies CASSLVGGGSYNSPLHF. The chain recombines TRBV7-2 with TRBJ1-6; D might be TRBD1 (6 bases). CDR1 is SGHTA, CDR2 FQGNSA, per germline. Trimming left V 1 base short and J 0 bases short, with 10 bases between. The CDR3 spans 17 residues.